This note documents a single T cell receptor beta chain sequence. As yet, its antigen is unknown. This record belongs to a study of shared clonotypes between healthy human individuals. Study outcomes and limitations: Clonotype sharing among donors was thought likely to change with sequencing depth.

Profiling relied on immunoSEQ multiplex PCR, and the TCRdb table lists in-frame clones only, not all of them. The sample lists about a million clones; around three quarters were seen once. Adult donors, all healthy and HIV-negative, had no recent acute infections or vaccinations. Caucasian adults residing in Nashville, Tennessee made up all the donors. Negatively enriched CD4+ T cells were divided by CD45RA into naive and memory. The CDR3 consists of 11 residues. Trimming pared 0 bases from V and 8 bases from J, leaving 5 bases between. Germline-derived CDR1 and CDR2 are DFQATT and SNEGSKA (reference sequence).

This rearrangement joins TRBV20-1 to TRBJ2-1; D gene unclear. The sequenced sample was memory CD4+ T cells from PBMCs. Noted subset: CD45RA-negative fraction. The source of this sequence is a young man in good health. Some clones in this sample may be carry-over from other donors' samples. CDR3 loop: CSARDPYEQFF. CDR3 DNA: TGCAGTGCTAGAGATCCCTATGAGCAGTTCTTC.